This T cell receptor beta chain was profiled in a study of cytomegalovirus exposure and HLA in healthy donors. Across the whole study: The approximately 120 validation repertoires, a later analysis reported, used the same platform as the roughly 710 first-cohort repertoires.

About this clone: Its antigen remains unknown.

Broader study findings: Researchers catalogued about 150 TCR beta chains as cytomegalovirus-associated.

J lost 6 bases, V lost 6 bases, and 7 bases had no gene match. The length of the CDR3 is 14 residues. Germline V gene data show CDR1 as MNHNY and CDR2 as SVGAGI (reference sequence). Method: immunoSEQ multiplex PCR; TCRdb's copy keeps in-frame clones and lacks some. There are roughly 180,000 clones in the sample; about nine tenths occur only once, and roughly 7% lies in the top ten. Donors were drawn from the roughly 130-subject validation cohort, separate from the roughly 700-subject first cohort. V and J are TRBV6-6 and TRBJ1-1; 10 bases agree with TRBD1. Sample: PBMCs. The clonotype originates from a man aged 30-40 years in good health and CMV-seropositive. CDR3 coding DNA: TGTGCCAGCAGGGCCGGGACAGGGGTGGCTGAAGCTTTCTTT. The encoded protein is CASRAGTGVAEAFF.